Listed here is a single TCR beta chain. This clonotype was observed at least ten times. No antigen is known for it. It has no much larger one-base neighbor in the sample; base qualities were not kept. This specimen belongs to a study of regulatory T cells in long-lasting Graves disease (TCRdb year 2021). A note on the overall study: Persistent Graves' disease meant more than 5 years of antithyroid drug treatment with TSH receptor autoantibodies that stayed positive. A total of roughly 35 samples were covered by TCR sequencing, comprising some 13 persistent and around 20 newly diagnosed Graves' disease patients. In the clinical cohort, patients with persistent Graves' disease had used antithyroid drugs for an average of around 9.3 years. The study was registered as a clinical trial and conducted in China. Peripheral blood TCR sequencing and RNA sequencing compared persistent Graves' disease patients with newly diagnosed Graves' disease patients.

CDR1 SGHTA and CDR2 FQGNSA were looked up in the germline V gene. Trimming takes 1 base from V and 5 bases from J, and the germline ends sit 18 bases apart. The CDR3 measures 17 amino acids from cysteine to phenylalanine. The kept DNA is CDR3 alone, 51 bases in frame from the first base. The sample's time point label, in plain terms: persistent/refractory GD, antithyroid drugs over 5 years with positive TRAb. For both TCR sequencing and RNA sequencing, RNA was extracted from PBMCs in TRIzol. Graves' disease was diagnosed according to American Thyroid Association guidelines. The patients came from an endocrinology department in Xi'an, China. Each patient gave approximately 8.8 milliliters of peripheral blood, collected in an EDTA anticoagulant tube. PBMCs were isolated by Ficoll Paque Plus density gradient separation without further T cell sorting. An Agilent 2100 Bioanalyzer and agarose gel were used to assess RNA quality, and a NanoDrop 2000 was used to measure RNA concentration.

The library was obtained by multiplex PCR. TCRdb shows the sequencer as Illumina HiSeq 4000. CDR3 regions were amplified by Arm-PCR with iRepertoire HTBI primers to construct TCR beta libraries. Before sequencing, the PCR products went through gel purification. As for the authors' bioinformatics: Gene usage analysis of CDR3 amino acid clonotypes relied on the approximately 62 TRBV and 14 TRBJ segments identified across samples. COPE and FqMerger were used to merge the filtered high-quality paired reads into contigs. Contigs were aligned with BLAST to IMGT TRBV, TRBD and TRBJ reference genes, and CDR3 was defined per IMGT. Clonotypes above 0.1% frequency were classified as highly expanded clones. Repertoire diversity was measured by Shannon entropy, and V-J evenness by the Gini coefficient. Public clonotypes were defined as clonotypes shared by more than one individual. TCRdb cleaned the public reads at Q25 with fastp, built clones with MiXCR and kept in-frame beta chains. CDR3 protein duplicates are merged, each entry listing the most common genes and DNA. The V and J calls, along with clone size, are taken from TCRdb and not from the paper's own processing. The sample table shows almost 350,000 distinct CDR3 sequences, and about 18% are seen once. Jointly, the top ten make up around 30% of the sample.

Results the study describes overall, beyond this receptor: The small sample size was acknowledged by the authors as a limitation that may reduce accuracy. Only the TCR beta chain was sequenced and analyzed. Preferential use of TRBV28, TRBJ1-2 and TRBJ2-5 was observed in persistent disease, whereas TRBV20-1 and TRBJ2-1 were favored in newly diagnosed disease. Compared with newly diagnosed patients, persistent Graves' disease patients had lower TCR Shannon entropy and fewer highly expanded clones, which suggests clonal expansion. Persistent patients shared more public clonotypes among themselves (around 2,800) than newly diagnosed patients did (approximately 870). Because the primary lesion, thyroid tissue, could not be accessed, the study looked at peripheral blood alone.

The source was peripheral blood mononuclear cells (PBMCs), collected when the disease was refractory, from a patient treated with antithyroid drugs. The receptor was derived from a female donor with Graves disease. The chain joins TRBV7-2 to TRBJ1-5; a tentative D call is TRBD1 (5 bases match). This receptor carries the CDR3 CASSLDLRGRRHQPQHF. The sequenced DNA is TGTGCCAGCAGCTTAGATCTTCGGGGCCGTCGTCATCAGCCCCAGCATTTT. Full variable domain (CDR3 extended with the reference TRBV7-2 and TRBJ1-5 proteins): GAGVSQSPSNKVTEKGKDVELRCDPISGHTALYWYRQSLGQGLEFLIYFQGNSAPDKSGLPSDRFSAERTGGSVSTLTIQRTQQEDSAVYLCASSLDLRGRRHQPQHFGDGTRLSIL.